This note documents a single T cell receptor (beta chain) sequence. Its antigen remains unknown. These data originate in a study of Ad26.COV2.S vaccination and SARS-CoV-2 variants. Whole-study context: The Ad26.COV2.S arm of the COV1001 trial was where the donor was placed. Overall study results and limits: Those who received the vaccine showed greater spike-specific TCR breadth than those given placebo.

Regarding treatment: roughly 18 received Ad26.COV2.S at low or high dose, single or two shots; about 5 received placebo; per-sample allocation not given. Specimen acquisition occurred on day 63 following the initial vaccine or placebo injection. The donor was a Boston adult aged 18-55 years. Only in-frame clones appear in the TCRdb table, and some are missing; sequencing was by immunoSEQ multiplex PCR. The sample holds 350,000 to 500,000 clones, around 90% seen once. Germline CDR1 SGDLS, CDR2 YYNGEE. The CDR3 sequence is 14 residues long. V gave up 3 bases and J gave up 7 bases, with 14 bases separating them.

This rearrangement joins TRBV9 to TRBJ2-1; weak D call: TRBD2 (6 bases). Sequencing used peripheral blood, obtained in a trial of Ad26.COV2.S vaccine versus placebo. The clonotype originates from a person between 18 and 65 years old who received the Ad26.COV2.S COVID-19 vaccine or a placebo. CDR3 DNA: TGTGCCAGCAGCGGCGGCGGGACGGGGAATGAGCAGTTCTTC. Its protein is CASSGGGTGNEQFF.